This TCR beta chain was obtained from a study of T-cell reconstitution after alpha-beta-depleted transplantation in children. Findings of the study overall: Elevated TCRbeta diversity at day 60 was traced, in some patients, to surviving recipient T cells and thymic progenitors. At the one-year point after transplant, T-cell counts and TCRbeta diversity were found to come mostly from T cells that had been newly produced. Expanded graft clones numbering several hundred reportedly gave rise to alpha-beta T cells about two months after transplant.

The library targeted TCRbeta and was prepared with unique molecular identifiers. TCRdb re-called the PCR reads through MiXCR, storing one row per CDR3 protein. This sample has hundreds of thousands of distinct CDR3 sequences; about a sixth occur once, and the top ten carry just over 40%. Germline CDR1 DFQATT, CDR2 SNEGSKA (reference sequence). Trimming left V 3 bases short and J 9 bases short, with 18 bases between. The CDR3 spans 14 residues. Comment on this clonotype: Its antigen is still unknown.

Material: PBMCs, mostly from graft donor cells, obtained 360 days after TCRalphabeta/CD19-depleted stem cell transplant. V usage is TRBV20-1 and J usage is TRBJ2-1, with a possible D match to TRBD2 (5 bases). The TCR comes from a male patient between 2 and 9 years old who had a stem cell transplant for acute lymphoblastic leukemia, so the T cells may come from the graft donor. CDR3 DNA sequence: TGCAGTGCTAGGCGCGGAGGCGGTATCACTGAGCAGTTCTTC. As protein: CSARRGGGITEQFF.